A selection of T cell receptor beta chains follows, all from one sample in a study of blood T cells in healthy people across ages. TCRdb re-analysed the 5' RACE reads in MiXCR, keeping a single row per CDR3 protein. This sample yields 600,000 to 850,000 distinct CDR3 sequences, of which approximately 39% are seen a single time; under 25% belongs to the top ten. Sequencing used blood. The receptors come from a woman in her sixties or seventies in good health. The CDR3 runs from the conserved cysteine through the conserved F or W. The D gene is left open where the match is weak. Clone size is shown for a subset of rows, as once, few, many or a class of expanded clone.

TRBD1,TRBV24-1,TRBJ1-1,NA,CATSDSGGTEAFF,TGTGCCACCAGTGATTCAGGGGGCACTGAAGCTTTCTTT
TRBD1,TRBV4-2,TRBJ2-5,many,CASSPSQDRFEETQYF,TGTGCCAGCAGCCCCTCTCAGGACAGGTTCGAAGAGACCCAGTACTTC
TRBD1,TRBV28,TRBJ1-5,NA,CASGTGEAGEHQPQHF,TGTGCCAGCGGGACAGGGGAAGCGGGTGAACACCAGCCCCAGCATTTT
NA,TRBV2,TRBJ2-5,NA,CASSEVAITAYQETQYF,TGTGCCAGCAGTGAGGTAGCGATAACCGCGTACCAAGAGACCCAGTACTTC
NA,TRBV2,TRBJ2-1,few,CASIRVGDSYNEQFF,TGTGCCAGCATTAGGGTCGGAGACTCCTACAATGAGCAGTTCTTC
TRBD2,TRBV3-1,TRBJ2-7,many,CASSQPLTSGSHEQYF,TGTGCCAGCAGCCAACCATTGACTAGCGGGAGCCACGAGCAGTACTTC
NA,TRBV7-9,TRBJ2-7,NA,CASSSSTRLLLNEQYF,TGTGCCAGCAGCTCATCCACGAGACTACTACTCAATGAGCAGTACTTC
TRBD1,TRBV12-3/TRBV12-4,TRBJ2-6,NA,CASSSGQGAGANVLTF,TGTGCCAGCAGTTCGGGACAGGGGGCTGGGGCCAACGTCCTGACTTTC
NA,TRBV3-1,TRBJ1-5,NA,CASSQGLASNQPQHF,TGTGCCAGCAGCCAGGGGTTAGCCAGCAATCAGCCCCAGCATTTT
TRBD1,TRBV29-1,TRBJ1-5,NA,CSVVATGGAGQPQHF,TGCAGCGTTGTAGCCACAGGGGGCGCGGGACAGCCCCAGCATTTT
NA,TRBV12-3/TRBV12-4,TRBJ2-5,NA,CASSTQGLGQETQYF,TGTGCCAGCAGCACACAGGGACTGGGCCAAGAGACCCAGTACTTC
TRBD1,TRBV7-2,TRBJ1-2,few,CASSRTTGGDYGYTF,TGTGCCAGCAGCCGGACGACAGGGGGCGACTATGGCTACACCTTC
TRBD2,TRBV20-1,TRBJ2-5,NA,CSARKTSGRARETQYF,TGCAGTGCTAGAAAGACTAGCGGGAGGGCCCGTGAGACCCAGTACTTC
NA,TRBV5-1,TRBJ2-4,NA,CASSPTGSEGKNIQYF,TGCGCCAGCAGCCCAACAGGGTCGGAGGGCAAAAACATTCAGTACTTC
NA,TRBV6-1,TRBJ1-1,NA,CASSEAVQGNRDEAFF,TGTGCCAGCAGTGAAGCGGTTCAGGGGAATAGGGATGAAGCTTTCTTT
NA,TRBV2,TRBJ2-5,NA,CASSEGGGGLETQYF,TGTGCCAGCAGTGAAGGCGGTGGGGGACTGGAGACCCAGTACTTC
TRBD2,TRBV9,TRBJ2-1,NA,CASSVETSVNEQFF,TGTGCCAGCAGCGTTGAGACTAGCGTCAATGAGCAGTTCTTC
NA,TRBV10-3,TRBJ1-2,NA,CAISVDNYGYTF,TGTGCCATCAGTGTGGACAATTATGGCTACACCTTC
TRBD1,TRBV19,TRBJ1-2,few,CASIRTGGRNYGYTF,TGTGCCAGTATTCGGACAGGGGGTAGGAACTATGGCTACACCTTC
TRBD2,TRBV5-1,TRBJ2-5,NA,CASSLAGGTSWETQYF,TGCGCCAGCAGCTTGGCCGGGGGGACTAGTTGGGAGACCCAGTACTTC
NA,TRBV10-2,TRBJ1-2,many,CASSDGVTNYGYTF,TGCGCCAGCAGTGACGGCGTAACTAACTATGGCTACACCTTC
NA,TRBV27,TRBJ2-1,NA,CASSLGGRGMFF,TGTGCCAGCAGTCTCGGGGGGCGGGGGATGTTCTTC
NA,TRBV7-8,TRBJ2-1,NA,CASSQGPGPYNEQFF,TGTGCCAGCAGCCAGGGACCCGGACCCTACAATGAGCAGTTCTTC
NA,TRBV7-3,TRBJ2-4,many,CASSGTLKNIQYF,TGTGCCAGCAGCGGGACACTAAAAAACATTCAGTACTTC
NA,TRBV6-2/TRBV6-3,TRBJ2-1,NA,CASSSVGYNEQFF,TGTGCCAGCAGTTCTGTGGGATACAATGAGCAGTTCTTC
NA,TRBV5-6,TRBJ1-3,NA,CASSPPQGPNGNTIYF,TGTGCCAGCAGCCCCCCCCAGGGGCCAAATGGAAACACCATATATTTT
TRBD1,TRBV2,TRBJ2-2,NA,CASSEALLRTGGRTGELFF,TGTGCCAGCAGTGAAGCGCTTCTGAGGACAGGGGGTCGGACCGGGGAGCTGTTTTTT
NA,TRBV6-2/TRBV6-3,TRBJ2-1,NA,CASSFSGPPMDEQFF,TGTGCCAGCAGTTTCTCCGGACCCCCCATGGATGAGCAGTTCTTC
TRBD2,TRBV7-3,TRBJ2-1,NA,CASGFTSGNYNEQFF,TGTGCCAGCGGCTTTACTAGCGGGAACTACAATGAGCAGTTCTTC
TRBD1,TRBV3-1,TRBJ1-6,NA,CASSQGTGQTGSPLHF,TGTGCCAGCAGCCAGGGGACAGGCCAGACGGGTTCACCCCTCCACTTT
TRBD1,TRBV30,TRBJ2-4,few,CAWSGGQGDIQYF,TGTGCCTGGAGCGGTGGACAGGGGGACATTCAGTACTTC
NA,TRBV2,TRBJ2-5,NA,CASTERTLYDEQYF,TGTGCCAGCACCGAGAGAACCTTATACGATGAGCAGTACTTC
TRBD1,TRBV12-3/TRBV12-4,TRBJ1-5,NA,CASSDKTGDQPQHF,TGTGCCAGCAGCGACAAGACAGGGGATCAGCCCCAGCATTTT
NA,TRBV6-5,TRBJ2-7,many,CASSNGQAYEQYF,TGTGCCAGCAGTAATGGACAAGCCTACGAGCAGTACTTC
NA,TRBV3-1,TRBJ2-7,NA,CAGSQVSVLGYEQYF,TGTGCCGGCAGCCAAGTCTCAGTTTTGGGGTACGAGCAGTACTTC
TRBD2,TRBV10-3,TRBJ2-3,many,CAISEARRASGRADTQYF,TGTGCCATCAGTGAAGCTCGGCGGGCTAGCGGGAGGGCAGATACGCAGTATTTT
TRBD2,TRBV28,TRBJ2-7,NA,CASWSSGRADEQYF,TGTGCCAGCTGGAGCAGCGGGAGGGCCGACGAGCAGTACTTC
NA,TRBV6-5,TRBJ1-4,NA,CASSYSTGDVEKLFF,TGTGCCAGCAGTTACTCGACCGGGGATGTGGAAAAACTGTTTTTT
NA,TRBV7-9,TRBJ2-7,few,CASSLVGIYEQYF,TGTGCCAGCAGCTTAGTCGGGATCTACGAGCAGTACTTC
NA,TRBV29-1,TRBJ1-1,NA,CSLRASNTEAFF,TGCAGTCTAAGGGCCTCGAACACTGAAGCTTTCTTT
TRBD1,TRBV20-1,TRBJ1-2,once,CSARPGQGAADYGYTF,TGCAGTGCTAGACCGGGACAGGGAGCGGCTGACTATGGCTACACCTTC
TRBD2,TRBV20-1,TRBJ2-7,few,CSARASIPGLAHEQYF,TGCAGTGCTAGAGCAAGCATTCCGGGACTAGCACACGAGCAGTACTTC
TRBD2,TRBV20-1,TRBJ2-7,once,CSAPGLAGREQYF,TGCAGTGCTCCCGGACTAGCGGGGAGGGAGCAGTACTTC
TRBD2,TRBV7-3,TRBJ2-3,few,CASSFGGSSTDTQYF,TGTGCCAGCAGCTTTGGCGGGAGTAGCACAGATACGCAGTATTTT
TRBD2,TRBV6-2/TRBV6-3,TRBJ2-1,NA,CASSPFSPSGASYNEQFF,TGTGCCAGCAGTCCCTTTTCCCCTAGCGGAGCCTCCTACAATGAGCAGTTCTTC
NA,TRBV4-1,TRBJ2-5,NA,CASSQEGRRQETQYF,TGCGCCAGCAGCCAAGAGGGCAGGAGACAAGAGACCCAGTACTTC
NA,TRBV2,TRBJ2-1,NA,CASSGLREQFF,TGTGCCAGCAGTGGTCTCAGAGAGCAGTTCTTC